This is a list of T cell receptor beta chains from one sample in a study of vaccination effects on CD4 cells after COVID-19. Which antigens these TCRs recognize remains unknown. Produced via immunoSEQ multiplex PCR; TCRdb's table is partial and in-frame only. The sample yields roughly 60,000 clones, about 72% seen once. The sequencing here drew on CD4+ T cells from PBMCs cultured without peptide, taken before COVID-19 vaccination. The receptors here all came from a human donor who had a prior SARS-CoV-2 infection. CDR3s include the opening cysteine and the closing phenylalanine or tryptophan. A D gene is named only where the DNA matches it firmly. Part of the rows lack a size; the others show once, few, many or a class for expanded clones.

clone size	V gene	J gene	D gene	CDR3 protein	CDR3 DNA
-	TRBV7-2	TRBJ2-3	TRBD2	CASSLAISSGGLTDTQYF	TGTGCCAGCAGCTTAGCGATCTCTAGCGGGGGCCTTACAGATACGCAGTATTTT
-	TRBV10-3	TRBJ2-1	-	CAISESIRGSYNEQFF	TGTGCCATCAGTGAGTCGATACGGGGGTCCTACAATGAGCAGTTCTTC
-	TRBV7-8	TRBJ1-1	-	CASSSYREGTEAFF	TGTGCCAGCAGCTCCTACAGGGAGGGCACTGAAGCTTTCTTT
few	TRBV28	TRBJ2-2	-	CASSLGEVDTGELFF	TGTGCCAGCAGTTTGGGGGAGGTGGACACCGGGGAGCTGTTTTTT
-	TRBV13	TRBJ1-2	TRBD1	CASSRGQGQYGYTF	TGTGCCAGCAGCCGGGGACAGGGCCAGTATGGCTACACCTTC
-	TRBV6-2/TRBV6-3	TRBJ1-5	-	CASSSGNQPQHF	TGTGCCAGCAGTTCGGGTAATCAGCCCCAGCATTTT
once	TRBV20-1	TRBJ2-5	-	CSARGEGTQYF	TGCAGTGCTAGGGGGGAAGGGACCCAGTACTTC
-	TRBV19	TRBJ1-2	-	CASSPYITEPYGYTF	TGTGCCAGTAGTCCCTATATTACTGAACCCTATGGCTACACCTTC
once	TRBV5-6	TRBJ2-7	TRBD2	CASSLAVAGGPHEQYF	TGTGCCAGCAGCTTGGCAGTAGCGGGAGGGCCCCACGAGCAGTACTTC
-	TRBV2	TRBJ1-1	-	CASSENRAGTEAFF	TGTGCCAGCAGTGAAAACAGGGCAGGCACTGAAGCTTTCTTT
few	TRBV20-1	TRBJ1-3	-	CSASGVSGNTIYF	TGCAGTGCTAGTGGGGTCTCTGGAAACACCATATATTTT
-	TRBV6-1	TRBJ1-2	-	CASSESWERAGYTF	TGTGCCAGCAGTGAATCGTGGGAAAGAGCTGGCTACACCTTC
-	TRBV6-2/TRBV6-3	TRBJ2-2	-	CASSYGRQVNTGELFF	TGTGCCAGCAGTTACGGTCGGCAGGTGAACACCGGGGAGCTGTTTTTT
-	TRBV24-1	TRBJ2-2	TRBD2	CATSETSGLTGELFF	TGTGCCACCAGTGAGACTAGCGGACTCACCGGGGAGCTGTTTTTT
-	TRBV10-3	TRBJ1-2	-	CAISAGANYGYTF	TGTGCCATCAGTGCTGGGGCTAACTATGGCTACACCTTC
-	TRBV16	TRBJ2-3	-	CASSQSGSDTQYF	TGTGCCAGCAGCCAATCCGGCTCAGATACGCAGTATTTT
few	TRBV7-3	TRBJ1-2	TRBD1	CASSFASRDRGYGYTF	TGTGCCAGCAGCTTCGCCAGCCGGGACAGGGGCTATGGCTACACCTTC
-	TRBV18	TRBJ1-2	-	CASSPTTGVYGYTF	TGTGCCAGCTCACCCACGACGGGAGTCTATGGCTACACCTTC
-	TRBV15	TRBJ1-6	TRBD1	CATAQGANSPLHF	TGTGCCACCGCACAGGGGGCGAATTCACCCCTCCACTTT
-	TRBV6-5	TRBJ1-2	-	CASGSWGLKNYGYTF	TGTGCCAGCGGGAGTTGGGGGTTGAAGAACTATGGCTACACCTTC
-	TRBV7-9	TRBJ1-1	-	CASSIDSTEAFF	TGTGCCAGCAGTATCGATAGCACTGAAGCTTTCTTT
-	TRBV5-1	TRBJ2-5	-	CASSRTQGWGQETQYF	TGCGCCAGCAGCAGAACCCAGGGATGGGGACAAGAGACCCAGTACTTC
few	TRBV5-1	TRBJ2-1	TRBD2	CASSFLAGVNNEQFF	TGCGCCAGCAGCTTTCTAGCGGGGGTCAACAATGAGCAGTTCTTC
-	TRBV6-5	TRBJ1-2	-	CASRTPGRRNYGYTF	TGTGCCAGCAGGACCCCGGGACGGCGGAACTATGGCTACACCTTC
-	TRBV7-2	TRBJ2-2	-	CASSLAGGANTGELFF	TGTGCCAGCAGCTTAGCTGGCGGTGCGAACACCGGGGAGCTGTTTTTT
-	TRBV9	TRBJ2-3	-	CASSATGIRTDTQYF	TGTGCCAGCAGCGCTACGGGAATTCGCACAGATACGCAGTATTTT
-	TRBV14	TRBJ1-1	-	CASSPVHRVNTEAFF	TGTGCCAGCAGCCCAGTTCACAGGGTGAACACTGAAGCTTTCTTT
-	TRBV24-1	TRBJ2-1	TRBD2	CAIGTSGSYEQFF	TGTGCCATCGGGACTAGCGGGAGCTATGAGCAGTTCTTC
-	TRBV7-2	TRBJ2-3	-	CASSSKHSGLPYPQYF	TGTGCCAGCAGCTCAAAACATAGCGGTCTGCCCTATCCGCAGTATTTT
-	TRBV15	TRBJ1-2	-	CATRGMGSGYTF	TGTGCCACCAGAGGGATGGGATCGGGCTACACCTTC
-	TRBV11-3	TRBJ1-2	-	CASSRGDYGYTF	TGTGCCAGCAGCCGAGGGGACTATGGCTACACCTTC
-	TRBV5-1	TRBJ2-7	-	CASSLDPSSYEQYF	TGCGCCAGCAGCTTGGACCCTAGCTCCTACGAGCAGTACTTC
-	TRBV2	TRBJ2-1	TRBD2	CASSGLAGGRIYNEQFF	TGTGCCAGCAGTGGACTAGCGGGAGGAAGAATTTACAATGAGCAGTTCTTC
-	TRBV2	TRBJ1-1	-	CASSDLSREAFF	TGTGCCAGCAGCGACCTTAGCAGGGAAGCTTTCTTT
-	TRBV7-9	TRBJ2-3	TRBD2	CASSLAGTSGNTDTQYF	TGTGCCAGCAGCTTAGCTGGGACTAGCGGAAACACAGATACGCAGTATTTT
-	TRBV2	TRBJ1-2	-	CASQGGGYGYTF	TGTGCCAGCCAAGGGGGTGGCTATGGCTACACCTTC
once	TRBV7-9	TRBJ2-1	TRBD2	CASSSQRGSSYNEQFF	TGTGCCAGCAGCTCCCAGCGGGGCAGCTCCTACAATGAGCAGTTCTTC
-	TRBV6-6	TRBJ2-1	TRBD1	CASSNGQGVNEQFF	TGTGCCAGCAGTAACGGACAGGGGGTCAATGAGCAGTTCTTC
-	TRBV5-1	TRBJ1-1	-	CASSYDARQVGFTEAFF	TGCGCCAGCAGTTATGACGCCCGACAGGTCGGGTTTACTGAAGCTTTCTTT
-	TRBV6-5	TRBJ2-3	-	CASRPHLGDTQYF	TGTGCCAGCAGACCCCATCTAGGGGATACGCAGTATTTT
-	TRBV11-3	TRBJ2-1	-	CASSRTQNNEQFF	TGTGCCAGCTCTCGGACTCAAAACAATGAGCAGTTCTTC
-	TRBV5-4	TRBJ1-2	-	CASRPNAGDFNYGYTF	TGTGCCAGCAGACCAAATGCAGGGGATTTTAACTATGGCTACACCTTC
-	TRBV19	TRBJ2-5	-	CASSIDQTQYF	TGTGCCAGTAGTATAGACCAGACCCAGTACTTC
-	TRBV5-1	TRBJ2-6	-	CASSLDPPAGANVLTF	TGCGCCAGCAGCTTGGACCCCCCGGCTGGGGCCAACGTCCTGACTTTC
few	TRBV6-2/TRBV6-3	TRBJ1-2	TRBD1	CASSYWDRGSIGYTF	TGTGCCAGCAGTTACTGGGACAGGGGGTCCATTGGCTACACCTTC
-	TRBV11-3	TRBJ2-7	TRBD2	CASSLASSGSNHEQYF	TGTGCCAGCAGCTTAGCATCGAGCGGGAGTAACCACGAGCAGTACTTC
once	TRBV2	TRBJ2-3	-	CASFSGGYSTDTQYF	TGTGCCAGCTTTTCTGGAGGGTATAGCACAGATACGCAGTATTTT
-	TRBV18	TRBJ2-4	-	CASSPPRLEGNKNIQYF	TGTGCCAGCTCACCACCGCGTTTGGAGGGTAACAAAAACATTCAGTACTTC
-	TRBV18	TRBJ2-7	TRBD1	CASSLTGTGSPEQYF	TGTGCCAGCTCACTCACCGGGACAGGTAGTCCCGAGCAGTACTTC
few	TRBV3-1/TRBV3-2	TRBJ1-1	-	CASSQAGAFTEAFF	TGTGCCAGCAGCCAAGCGGGAGCCTTCACTGAAGCTTTCTTT